Each of the 9 T cell receptor beta chains below was sequenced from the same sample in a study of PD-1 blockade in classical Hodgkin lymphoma (dated by TCRdb to the early 2020s). Interpreted using the paper, the time point label stands for: newly diagnosed, previously untreated cHL patient sample. CD8+ T cells were purified from thawed PBMCs by magnetic negative selection with a Miltenyi CD8+ T cell isolation kit. Receptor amplification or capture employed the immunoSEQ multiplex PCR assay. This immuneACCESS table, as held by TCRdb, lists in-frame sequences with V and J called but not all clones. Of the missing ones, under half trace to an unresolved V gene in checked studies; the others have no known cause. Across this sample there are 10,000 or so clones, with more than 75% seen only once. In total, the top ten clones hold about 15% of the sample. Sequencing was carried out using CD8+ T cells from blood. The source of these receptors is a human donor with classical Hodgkin lymphoma.

In its sample, this clone was seen a few times. The chain couples TRBV2 to TRBJ2-7; D possibly corresponds to TRBD1 (5 bases). The CDR3 spans 12 residues. Germline V lookup: CDR1 SNHLY, CDR2 FYNNEI. V gave up 7 bases and J gave up 7 bases, with 14 bases separating them. The CDR3 protein is CASNQGLGEQYF. The DNA for the CDR3 is TGTGCCAGCAACCAGGGTCTCGGGGAGCAGTACTTC.

This clone was seen just once. The chain employs TRBV5-4 and TRBJ2-7; D unresolved. Trimming cost V 1 base and J 3 bases, with 11 bases left between them. CDR3 size: 14 residues. The germline gives CDR1 SGHNT, CDR2 YYREEE (reference sequence). Here the CDR3 reads CASSLIPVSYEQYF. The DNA of the CDR3 is TGTGCCAGCAGCTTGATCCCGGTAAGCTACGAGCAGTACTTC.

This chain uses TRBV27 with TRBJ2-5; D remains unclear. The CDR3 loop spans 13 amino acids. With 6 bases removed from V and 2 bases from J, the gap between germline ends came to 10 bases. The germline V gene encodes CDR1 MNHEY and CDR2 SMNVEV (reference sequence). The CDR3 bases are TGTGCCAGCAGGACGTGGCAGCAAGAGACCCAGTACTTC. Protein: CASRTWQQETQYF.

V and J are TRBV28 and TRBJ2-7; D may be TRBD2 (6 bases). The CDR3 length is 12 residues. Trimming removed 7 bases from V and 5 bases from J, with 12 bases in between. Germline lookup yields CDR1 MDHEN and CDR2 SYDVKM. The CDR3 nucleotides are TGTGCCAGCACGTTTACGGGGGACGAGCAGTACTTC. Translating it yields CASTFTGDEQYF.

This chain connects TRBV10-3 to TRBJ1-2; perhaps TRBD1 as D (5 bases). Looked up from germline, CDR1 is ENHRY and CDR2 is SYGVKD. Trimming left V 0 bases short and J 5 bases short, with 19 bases between. The CDR3 spans 17 residues. CDR3 in amino acids: CAISESIAGGAVYGYTF. DNA of the CDR3: TGTGCCATCAGTGAGTCAATAGCGGGGGGAGCAGTATATGGCTACACCTTC.

The J gene is TRBJ1-6, the V gene TRBV11-3; D not resolved. The V gene lost 5 bases and the J gene lost 6 bases, with 8 bases spanning the gap. CDR1 and CDR2 (germline): SGHNT, YENEEA. CDR3 length: 13 amino acids. This chain's CDR3 is CASSEAGNSPLHF. The DNA for the CDR3 is TGTGCCAGCAGCGAAGCGGGTAATTCACCCCTCCACTTT.

The CDR3 region has the DNA TGTGCCAGCACATGGACAGGTGGCTCCTACGAGCAGTACTTC. Translating gives CASTWTGGSYEQYF. The chain joins TRBV28 to TRBJ2-7; 7 nucleotides agree with TRBD1. The junction had 6 bases not matched to a gene; V was cut back by 7 bases and J by 0 bases. CDR1 is MDHEN, CDR2 SYDVKM, per germline. This CDR3 is built from 14 residues.

The rearrangement links TRBV4-1 to TRBJ1-2; D gene unclear. The CDR3 sequence is 15 residues long. Germline lookup yields CDR1 MGHRA and CDR2 YSYEKL. V shed 1 base and J shed 4 bases, with 13 bases lying between them. The CDR3 is CASSQVREDGYGYTF. The DNA of the CDR3 is TGCGCCAGCAGCCAAGTTAGGGAGGATGGCTATGGCTACACCTTC.

The J gene is TRBJ2-2, the V gene TRBV11-2; the D is unclear. Germline CDR1 SGHAT, CDR2 FQNNGV. The CDR3 sequence is 16 residues long. Trimming cost V 1 base and J 1 base, with 10 bases left between them. The CDR3 sequence is CASSLVGAWNTGELFF. DNA for the CDR3: TGTGCCAGCAGCTTAGTAGGTGCGTGGAACACCGGGGAGCTGTTTTTT.